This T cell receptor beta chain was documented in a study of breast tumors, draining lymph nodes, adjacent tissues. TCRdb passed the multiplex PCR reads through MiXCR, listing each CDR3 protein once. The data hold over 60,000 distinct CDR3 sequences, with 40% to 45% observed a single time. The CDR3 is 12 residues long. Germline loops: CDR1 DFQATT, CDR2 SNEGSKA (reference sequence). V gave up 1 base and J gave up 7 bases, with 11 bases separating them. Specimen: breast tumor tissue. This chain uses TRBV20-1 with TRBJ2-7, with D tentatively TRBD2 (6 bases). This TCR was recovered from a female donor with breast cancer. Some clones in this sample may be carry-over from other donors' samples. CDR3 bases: TGCAGTGCTAGAGCGGGAGTGGGGGAGCAGTACTTC. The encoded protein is CSARAGVGEQYF.